This T cell receptor (beta chain) was captured by sequencing in a study of blood T cell repertoires in COVID-19. Trimming cost V 0 bases and J 3 bases; bases outside gene matches: 10. The CDR3 totals 17 residues. Germline loops: CDR1 MGHRA, CDR2 YSYEKL. Sequencing was performed with immunoSEQ multiplex PCR; in TCRdb, only in-frame clones are kept and a portion is missing. This sample has some 260,000 clones, with about 73% found just once. What was sequenced was peripheral blood. The clonotype originates from a woman older than 75 with acute or convalescent COVID-19. V usage is TRBV4-1 and J usage is TRBJ1-2; 7 nucleotides align to TRBD1. CDR3 amino acids: CASSQDLGAGGYYGYTF. The CDR3 DNA reads TGCGCCAGCAGCCAAGATCTTGGGGCAGGGGGGTACTATGGCTACACCTTC.